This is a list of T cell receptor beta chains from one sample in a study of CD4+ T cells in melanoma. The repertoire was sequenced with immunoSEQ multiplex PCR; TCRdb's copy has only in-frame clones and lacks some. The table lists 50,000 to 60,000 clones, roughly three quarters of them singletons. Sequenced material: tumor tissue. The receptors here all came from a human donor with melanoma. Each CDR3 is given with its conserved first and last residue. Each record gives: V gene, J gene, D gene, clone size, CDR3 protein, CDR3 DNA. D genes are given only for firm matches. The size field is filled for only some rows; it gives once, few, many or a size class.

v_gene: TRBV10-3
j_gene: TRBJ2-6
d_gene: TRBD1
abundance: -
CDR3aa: CATSTPGQGISGANVLTF
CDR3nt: TGTGCCACATCGACTCCGGGACAGGGTATTTCTGGGGCCAACGTCCTGACTTTC

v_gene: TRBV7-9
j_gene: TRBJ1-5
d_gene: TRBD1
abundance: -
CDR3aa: CASSLQGANQPQHF
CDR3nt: TGTGCCAGCAGTTTACAGGGGGCAAATCAGCCCCAGCATTTT

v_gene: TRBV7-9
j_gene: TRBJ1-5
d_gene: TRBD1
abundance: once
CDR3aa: CASSLGTGGSGNQPQHF
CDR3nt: TGTGCCAGCAGCTTGGGGACAGGGGGTAGTGGCAATCAGCCCCAGCATTTT

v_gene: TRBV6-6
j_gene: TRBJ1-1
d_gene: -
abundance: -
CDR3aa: CASSYSRWVGAEAFF
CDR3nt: TGTGCCAGCAGTTACTCGAGATGGGTAGGTGCTGAAGCTTTCTTT

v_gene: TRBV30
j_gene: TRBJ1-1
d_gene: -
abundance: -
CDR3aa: CAWSVNTEAFF
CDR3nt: TGTGCCTGGAGTGTGAACACTGAAGCTTTCTTT

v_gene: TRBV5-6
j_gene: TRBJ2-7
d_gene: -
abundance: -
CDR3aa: CASSSQGSYEQYF
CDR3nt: TGTGCCAGCAGCTCACAGGGCTCCTACGAGCAGTACTTC

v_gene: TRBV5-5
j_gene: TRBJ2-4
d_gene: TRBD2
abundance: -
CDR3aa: CASSLAGDGRNIQYF
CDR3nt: TGTGCCAGCAGCTTGGCCGGGGACGGGAGGAACATTCAGTACTTC

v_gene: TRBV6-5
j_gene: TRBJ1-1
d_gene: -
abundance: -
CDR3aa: CASSYSGRGRAFF
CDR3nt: TGTGCCAGCAGTTACTCCGGCAGGGGACGAGCTTTCTTT

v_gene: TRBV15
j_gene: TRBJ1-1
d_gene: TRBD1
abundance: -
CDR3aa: CATSREGTVNTEAFF
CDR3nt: TGTGCCACCAGCAGAGAAGGGACAGTGAACACTGAAGCTTTCTTT

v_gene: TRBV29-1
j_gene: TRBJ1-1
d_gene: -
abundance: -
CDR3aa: CSVAPGYTEAFF
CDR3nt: TGCAGCGTTGCCCCGGGGTACACTGAAGCTTTCTTT

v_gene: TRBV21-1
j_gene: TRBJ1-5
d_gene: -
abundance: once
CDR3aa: CASSSRTGLADQPQHF
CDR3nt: TGTGCCAGCAGCTCCCGAACAGGGTTAGCTGATCAGCCCCAGCATTTT

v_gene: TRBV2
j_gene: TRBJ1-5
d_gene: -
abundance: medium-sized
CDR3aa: CASNVGPQHF
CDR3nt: TGTGCCAGCAATGTAGGTCCCCAGCATTTT

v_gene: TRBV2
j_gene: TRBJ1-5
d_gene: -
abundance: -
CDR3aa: CASSVAREQPQHF
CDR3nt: TGTGCCAGCAGTGTAGCCAGGGAACAGCCCCAGCATTTT

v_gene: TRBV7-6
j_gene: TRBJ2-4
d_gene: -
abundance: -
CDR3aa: CASSSPKAGGAKNIQYF
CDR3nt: TGTGCCAGCAGCTCCCCCAAAGCAGGAGGGGCCAAAAACATTCAGTACTTC

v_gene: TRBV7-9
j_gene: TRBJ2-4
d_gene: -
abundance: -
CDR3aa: CASSLYGHENIQYF
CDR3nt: TGTGCCAGCAGCTTATACGGCCACGAAAACATTCAGTACTTC

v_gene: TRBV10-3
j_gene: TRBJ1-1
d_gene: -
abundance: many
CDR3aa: CAISEWGTEAFF
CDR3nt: TGTGCCATCAGTGAGTGGGGGACTGAAGCTTTCTTT

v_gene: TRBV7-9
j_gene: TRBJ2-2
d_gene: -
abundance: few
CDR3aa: CASNPANTGELFF
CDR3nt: TGTGCCAGCAACCCAGCGAACACCGGGGAGCTGTTTTTT

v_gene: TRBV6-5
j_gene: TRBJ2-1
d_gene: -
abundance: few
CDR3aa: CASRASWTEGTWQFF
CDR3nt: TGTGCCAGCAGGGCTAGTTGGACGGAGGGCACATGGCAGTTCTTC

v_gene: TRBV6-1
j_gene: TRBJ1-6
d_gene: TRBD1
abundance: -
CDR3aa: CASSESGTGGNSPLHF
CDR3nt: TGTGCCAGCAGTGAATCTGGGACAGGGGGGAATTCACCCCTCCACTTT

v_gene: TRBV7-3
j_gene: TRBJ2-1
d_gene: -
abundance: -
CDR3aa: CASSLIRSDEQFF
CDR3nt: TGTGCCAGCAGCTTAATCAGGTCGGATGAGCAGTTCTTC

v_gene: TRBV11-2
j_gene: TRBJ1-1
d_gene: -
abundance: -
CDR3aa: CAPKGNTEAFF
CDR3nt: TGTGCCCCAAAAGGGAACACTGAAGCTTTCTTT

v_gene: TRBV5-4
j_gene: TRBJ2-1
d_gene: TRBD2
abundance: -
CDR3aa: CASSLGGVSGHNEQFF
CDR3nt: TGTGCCAGCAGCTTGGGGGGGGTTAGCGGGCACAATGAGCAGTTCTTC

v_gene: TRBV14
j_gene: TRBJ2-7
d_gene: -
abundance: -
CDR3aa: CASSTTYEQYF
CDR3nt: TGTGCCAGCAGCACGACCTACGAGCAGTACTTC

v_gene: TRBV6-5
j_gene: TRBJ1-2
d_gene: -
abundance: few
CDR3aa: CASSLGGSEGYTF
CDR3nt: TGTGCCAGTTCACTAGGGGGTAGTGAAGGCTACACCTTC

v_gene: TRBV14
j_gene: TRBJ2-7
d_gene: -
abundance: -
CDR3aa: CASSENYEQYF
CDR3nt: TGTGCCAGCAGCGAGAACTACGAGCAGTACTTC

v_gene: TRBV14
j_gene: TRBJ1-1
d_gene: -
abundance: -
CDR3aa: CASSQDWGNTEAFF
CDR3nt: TGTGCCAGCAGCCAAGATTGGGGAAACACTGAAGCTTTCTTT

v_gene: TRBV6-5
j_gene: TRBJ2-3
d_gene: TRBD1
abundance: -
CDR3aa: CASSPDRGLADTQYF
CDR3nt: TGTGCCAGCAGCCCAGACAGGGGGTTGGCAGATACGCAGTATTTT

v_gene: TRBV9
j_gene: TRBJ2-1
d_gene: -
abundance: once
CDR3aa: CASSDGQGGRNEQFF
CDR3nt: TGTGCCAGCAGCGACGGACAGGGAGGGCGGAATGAGCAGTTCTTC

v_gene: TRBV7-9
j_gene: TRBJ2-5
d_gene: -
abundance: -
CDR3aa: CASSLGGGERVRRETQYF
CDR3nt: TGTGCCAGCAGCTTAGGAGGGGGGGAAAGAGTACGAAGAGAGACCCAGTACTTC

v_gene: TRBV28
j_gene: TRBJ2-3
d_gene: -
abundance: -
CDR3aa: CASSRQDTDTQYF
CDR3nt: TGTGCCAGCAGCCGACAGGACACAGATACGCAGTATTTT

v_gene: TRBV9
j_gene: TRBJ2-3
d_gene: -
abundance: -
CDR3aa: CASRRGVSTSTDTQYF
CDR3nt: TGTGCCAGTAGGAGGGGTGTCTCTACTAGCACAGATACGCAGTATTTT

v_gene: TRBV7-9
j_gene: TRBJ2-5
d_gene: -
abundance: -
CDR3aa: CASSWDTEETQYF
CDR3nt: TGTGCCAGCAGTTGGGACACTGAAGAGACCCAGTACTTC

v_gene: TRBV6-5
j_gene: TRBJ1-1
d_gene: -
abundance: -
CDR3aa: CASSFGGPNTEAFF
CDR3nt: TGTGCCAGCAGTTTCGGGGGTCCGAACACTGAAGCTTTCTTT